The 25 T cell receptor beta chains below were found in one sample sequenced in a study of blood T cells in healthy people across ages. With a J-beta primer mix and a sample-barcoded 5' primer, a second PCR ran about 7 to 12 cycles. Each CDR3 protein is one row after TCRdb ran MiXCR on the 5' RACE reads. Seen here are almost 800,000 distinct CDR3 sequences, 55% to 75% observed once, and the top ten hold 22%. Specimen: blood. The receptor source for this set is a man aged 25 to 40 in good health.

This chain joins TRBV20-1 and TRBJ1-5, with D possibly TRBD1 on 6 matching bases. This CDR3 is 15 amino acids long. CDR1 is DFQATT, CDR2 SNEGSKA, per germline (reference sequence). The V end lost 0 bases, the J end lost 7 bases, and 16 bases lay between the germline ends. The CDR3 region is CSARDQGRLGQPQHF. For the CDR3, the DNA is TGCAGTGCTAGAGATCAGGGGCGCCTGGGCCAGCCCCAGCATTTT.

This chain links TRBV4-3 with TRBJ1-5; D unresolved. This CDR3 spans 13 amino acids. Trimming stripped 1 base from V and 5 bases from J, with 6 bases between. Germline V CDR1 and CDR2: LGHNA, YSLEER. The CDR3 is CASSQAADQPQHF. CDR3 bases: TGCGCCAGCAGCCAAGCCGCCGATCAGCCCCAGCATTTT.

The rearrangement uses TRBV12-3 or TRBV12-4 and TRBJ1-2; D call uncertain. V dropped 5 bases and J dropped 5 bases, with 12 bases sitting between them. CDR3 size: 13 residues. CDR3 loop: CASSPPGFYGYTF. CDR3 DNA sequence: TGTGCCAGCAGTCCCCCGGGGTTTTATGGCTACACCTTC.

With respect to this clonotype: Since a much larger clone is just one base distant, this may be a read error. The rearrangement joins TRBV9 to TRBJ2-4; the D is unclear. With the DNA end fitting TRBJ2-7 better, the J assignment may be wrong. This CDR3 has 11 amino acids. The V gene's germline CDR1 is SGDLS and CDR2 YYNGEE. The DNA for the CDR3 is TGTGCCAGCAGCGTAGGTGGCGAGCAGTACTTC. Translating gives CASSVGGEQYF.

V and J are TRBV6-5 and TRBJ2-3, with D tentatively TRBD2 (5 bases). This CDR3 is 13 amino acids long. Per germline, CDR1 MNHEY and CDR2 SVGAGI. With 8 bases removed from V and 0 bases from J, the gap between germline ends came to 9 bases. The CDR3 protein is CASWRLSTDTQYF. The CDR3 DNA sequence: TGTGCCAGCTGGAGGTTGAGCACAGATACGCAGTATTTT.

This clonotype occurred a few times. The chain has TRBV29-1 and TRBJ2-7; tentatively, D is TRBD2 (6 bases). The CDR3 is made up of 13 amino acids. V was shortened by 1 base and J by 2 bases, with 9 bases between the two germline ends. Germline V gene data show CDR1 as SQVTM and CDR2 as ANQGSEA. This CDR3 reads CSVEGGDPYEQYF. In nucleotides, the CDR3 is TGCAGCGTTGAAGGCGGGGATCCCTACGAGCAGTACTTC.

The DNA for the CDR3 is TGTGCCAGCAGCTTAGAAGCCCACTCCTACAATGAGCAGTTCTTC. Translated: CASSLEAHSYNEQFF. The chain is built from TRBV7-2 and TRBJ2-1; D unclear. Trimming removed 1 base at V and 0 bases at J, with 7 bases between. Per germline, CDR1 SGHTA and CDR2 FQGNSA. CDR3 length equals 15 residues.

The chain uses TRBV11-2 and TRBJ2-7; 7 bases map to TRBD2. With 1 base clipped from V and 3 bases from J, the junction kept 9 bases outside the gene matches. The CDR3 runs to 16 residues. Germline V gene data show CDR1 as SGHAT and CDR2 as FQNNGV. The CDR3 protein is CASSLGGGVTNYEQYF. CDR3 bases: TGTGCCAGCAGCTTAGGGGGAGGGGTGACAAACTACGAGCAGTACTTC.

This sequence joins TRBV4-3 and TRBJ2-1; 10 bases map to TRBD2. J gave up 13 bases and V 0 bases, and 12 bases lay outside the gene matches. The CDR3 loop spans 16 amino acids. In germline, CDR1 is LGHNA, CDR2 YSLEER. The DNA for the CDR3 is TGCGCCAGCAGCCAAGAGACGGGACTAGCGACAGAGACCCAGTTCTTC. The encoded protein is CASSQETGLATETQFF.

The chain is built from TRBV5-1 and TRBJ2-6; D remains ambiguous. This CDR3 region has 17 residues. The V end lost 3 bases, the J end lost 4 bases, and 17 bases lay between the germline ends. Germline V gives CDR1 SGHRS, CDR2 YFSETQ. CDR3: CASSSGPRTSGANVLTF. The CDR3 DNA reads TGCGCCAGCAGCTCTGGACCCAGAACCTCGGGGGCCAACGTCCTGACTTTC. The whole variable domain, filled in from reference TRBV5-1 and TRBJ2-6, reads KAGVTQTPRYLIKTRGQQVTLSCSPISGHRSVSWYQQTPGQGLQFLFEYFSETQRNKGNFPGRFSGRQFSNSRSEMNVSTLELGDSALYLCASSSGPRTSGANVLTFGAGSRLTVL.

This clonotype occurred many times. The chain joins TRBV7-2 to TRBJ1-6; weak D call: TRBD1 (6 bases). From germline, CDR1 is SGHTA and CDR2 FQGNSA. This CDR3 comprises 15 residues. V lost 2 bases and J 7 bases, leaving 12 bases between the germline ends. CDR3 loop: CASSLMGAGNSPLHF. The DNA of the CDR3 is TGTGCCAGCAGCTTAATGGGGGCCGGAAATTCACCCCTCCACTTT.

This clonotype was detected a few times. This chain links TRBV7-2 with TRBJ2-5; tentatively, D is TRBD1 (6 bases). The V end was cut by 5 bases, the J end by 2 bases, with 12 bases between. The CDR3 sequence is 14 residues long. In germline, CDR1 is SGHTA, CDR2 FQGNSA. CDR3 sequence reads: CASSTEDRQETQYF. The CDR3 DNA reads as TGTGCCAGCAGCACCGAGGACAGACAAGAGACCCAGTACTTC.

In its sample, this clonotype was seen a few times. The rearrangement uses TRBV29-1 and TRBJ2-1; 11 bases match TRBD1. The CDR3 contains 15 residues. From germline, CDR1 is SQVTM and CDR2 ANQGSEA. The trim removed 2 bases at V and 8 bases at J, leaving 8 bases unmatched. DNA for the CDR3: TGCAGCGTTGAAACCGGGACAGGGGGAACGCATGAGCAGTTCTTC. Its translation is CSVETGTGGTHEQFF.

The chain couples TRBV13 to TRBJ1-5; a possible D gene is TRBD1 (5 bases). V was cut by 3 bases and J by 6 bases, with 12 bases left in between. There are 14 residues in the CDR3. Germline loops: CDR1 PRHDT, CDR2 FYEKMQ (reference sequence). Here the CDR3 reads CASSFGGGGQPQHF. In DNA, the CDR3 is TGTGCCAGCAGCTTCGGGGGGGGAGGTCAGCCCCAGCATTTT.

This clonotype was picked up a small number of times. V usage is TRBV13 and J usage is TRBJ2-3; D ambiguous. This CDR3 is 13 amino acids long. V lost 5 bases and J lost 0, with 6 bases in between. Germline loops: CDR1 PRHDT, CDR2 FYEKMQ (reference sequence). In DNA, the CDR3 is TGTGCCAGCAGCCCCTTGAGCACAGATACGCAGTATTTT. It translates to CASSPLSTDTQYF.

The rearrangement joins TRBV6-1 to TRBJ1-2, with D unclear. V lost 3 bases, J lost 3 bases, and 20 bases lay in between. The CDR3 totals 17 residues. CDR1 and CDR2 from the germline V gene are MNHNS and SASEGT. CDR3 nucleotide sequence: TGTGCCAGCAGTGAGTCCCCAAACAAGGGTCCTCACTATGGCTACACCTTC. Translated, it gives CASSESPNKGPHYGYTF.

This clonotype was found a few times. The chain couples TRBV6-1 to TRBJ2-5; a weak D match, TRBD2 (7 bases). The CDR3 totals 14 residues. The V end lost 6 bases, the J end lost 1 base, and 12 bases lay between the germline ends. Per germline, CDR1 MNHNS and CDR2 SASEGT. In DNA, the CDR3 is TGTGCCAGCAGAACACGGGGGGCCCAAGAGACCCAGTACTTC. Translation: CASRTRGAQETQYF.

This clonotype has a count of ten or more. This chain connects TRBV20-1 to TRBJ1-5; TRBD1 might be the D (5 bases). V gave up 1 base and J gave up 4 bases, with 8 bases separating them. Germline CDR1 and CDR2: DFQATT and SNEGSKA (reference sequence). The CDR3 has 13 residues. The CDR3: CSARGQLNQPQHF. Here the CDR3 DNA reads TGCAGTGCTAGAGGACAGTTAAATCAGCCCCAGCATTTT.

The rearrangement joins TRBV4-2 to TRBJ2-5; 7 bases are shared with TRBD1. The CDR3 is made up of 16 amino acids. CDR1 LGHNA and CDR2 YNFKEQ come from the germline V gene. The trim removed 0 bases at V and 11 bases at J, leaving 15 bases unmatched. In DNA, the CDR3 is TGTGCCAGCAGCCAAGACCGAGGGACAGCTCTATGGGAGCAGTACTTC. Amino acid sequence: CASSQDRGTALWEQYF.

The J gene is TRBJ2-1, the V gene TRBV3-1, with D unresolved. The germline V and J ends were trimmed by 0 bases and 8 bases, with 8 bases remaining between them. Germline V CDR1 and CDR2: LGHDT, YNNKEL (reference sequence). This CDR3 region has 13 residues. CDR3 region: CASSQEGWDEQFF. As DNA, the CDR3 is TGTGCCAGCAGCCAAGAAGGGTGGGATGAGCAGTTCTTC.

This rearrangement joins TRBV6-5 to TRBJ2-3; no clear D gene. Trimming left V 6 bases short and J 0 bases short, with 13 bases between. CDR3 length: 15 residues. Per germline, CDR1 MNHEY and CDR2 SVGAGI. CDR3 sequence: CASSPYTASTDTQYF. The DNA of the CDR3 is TGTGCCAGCAGCCCTTACACCGCTAGCACAGATACGCAGTATTTT.

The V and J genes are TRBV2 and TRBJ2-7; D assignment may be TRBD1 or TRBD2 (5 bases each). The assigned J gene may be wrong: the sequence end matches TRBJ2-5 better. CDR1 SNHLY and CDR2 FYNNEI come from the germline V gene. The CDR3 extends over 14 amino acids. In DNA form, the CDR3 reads TGTGCCAGTACGCCAGGGTGGGGGTACGAGACCCAGTACTTC. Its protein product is CASTPGWGYETQYF.

Written as DNA, the CDR3 is TGTGCCAGCAGTCGACTGGATAGCAATCAGCCCCAGCATTTT. Protein sequence: CASSRLDSNQPQHF. The chain is built from TRBV6-5 and TRBJ1-5; unclear D gene. Per germline, CDR1 MNHEY and CDR2 SVGAGI. V lost 5 bases to trimming and J lost 0 bases, with 8 bases between them. CDR3 size: 14 residues.

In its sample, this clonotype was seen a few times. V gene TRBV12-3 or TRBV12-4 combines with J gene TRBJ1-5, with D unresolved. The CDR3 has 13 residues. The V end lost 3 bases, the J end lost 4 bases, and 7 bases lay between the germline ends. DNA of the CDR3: TGTGCCAGCAGTTTCGGAGCGAATCAGCCCCAGCATTTT. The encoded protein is CASSFGANQPQHF.

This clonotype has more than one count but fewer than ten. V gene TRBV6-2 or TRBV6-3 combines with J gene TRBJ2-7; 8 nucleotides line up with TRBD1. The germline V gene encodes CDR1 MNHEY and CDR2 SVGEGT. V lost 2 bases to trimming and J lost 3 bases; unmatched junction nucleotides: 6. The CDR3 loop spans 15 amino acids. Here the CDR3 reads CASSYGQGAVYEQYF. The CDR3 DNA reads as TGTGCCAGCAGTTACGGGCAGGGGGCTGTCTACGAGCAGTACTTC.